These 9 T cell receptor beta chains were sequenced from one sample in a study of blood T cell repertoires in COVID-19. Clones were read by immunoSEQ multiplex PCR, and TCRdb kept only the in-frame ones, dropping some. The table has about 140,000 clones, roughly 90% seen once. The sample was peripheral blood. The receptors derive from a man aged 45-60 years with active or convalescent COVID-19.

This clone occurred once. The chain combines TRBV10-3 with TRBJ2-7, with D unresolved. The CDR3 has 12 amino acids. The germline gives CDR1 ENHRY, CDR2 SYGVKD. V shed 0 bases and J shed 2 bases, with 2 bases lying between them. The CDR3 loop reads CAISESTYEQYF. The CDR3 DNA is TGTGCCATCAGTGAGTCTACCTACGAGCAGTACTTC.

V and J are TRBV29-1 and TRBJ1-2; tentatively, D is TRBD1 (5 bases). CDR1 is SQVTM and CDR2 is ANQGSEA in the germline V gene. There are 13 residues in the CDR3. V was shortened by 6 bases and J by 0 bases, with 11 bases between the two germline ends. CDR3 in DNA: TGCAGCGTCACGGACACCACTAACTATGGCTACACCTTC. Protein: CSVTDTTNYGYTF.

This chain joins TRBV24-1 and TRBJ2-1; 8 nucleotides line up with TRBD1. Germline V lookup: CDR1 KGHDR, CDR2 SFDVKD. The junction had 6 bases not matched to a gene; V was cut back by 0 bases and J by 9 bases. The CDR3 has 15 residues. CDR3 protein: CATSDLGQGAGEQFF. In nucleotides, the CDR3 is TGTGCCACCAGTGATTTGGGGCAGGGGGCGGGTGAGCAGTTCTTC.

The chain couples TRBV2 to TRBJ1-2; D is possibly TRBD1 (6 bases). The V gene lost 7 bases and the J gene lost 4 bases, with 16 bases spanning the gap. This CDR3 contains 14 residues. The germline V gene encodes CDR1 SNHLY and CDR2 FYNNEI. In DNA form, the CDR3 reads TGTGCCAGCAAGGTACAGGGAATCGGCTATGGCTACACCTTC. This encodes CASKVQGIGYGYTF.

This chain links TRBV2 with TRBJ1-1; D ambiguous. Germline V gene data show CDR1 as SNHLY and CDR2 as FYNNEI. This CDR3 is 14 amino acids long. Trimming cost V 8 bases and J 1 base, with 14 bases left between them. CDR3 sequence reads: CASRRETPNTEAFF. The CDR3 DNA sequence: TGTGCCAGCCGGAGGGAGACACCGAACACTGAAGCTTTCTTT.

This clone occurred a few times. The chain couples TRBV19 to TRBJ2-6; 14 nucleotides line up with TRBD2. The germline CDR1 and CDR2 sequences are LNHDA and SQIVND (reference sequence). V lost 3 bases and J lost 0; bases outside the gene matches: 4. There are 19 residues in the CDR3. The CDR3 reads CASSILTSGRGSGANVLTF. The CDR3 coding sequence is TGTGCCAGTAGTATTTTGACTAGCGGGAGGGGCTCTGGGGCCAACGTCCTGACTTTC. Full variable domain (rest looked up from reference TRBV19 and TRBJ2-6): DGGITQSPKYLFRKEGQNVTLSCEQNLNHDAMYWYRQDPGQGLRLIYYSQIVNDFQKGDIAEGYSVSREKKESFPLTVTSAQKNPTAFYLCASSILTSGRGSGANVLTFGAGSRLTVL.

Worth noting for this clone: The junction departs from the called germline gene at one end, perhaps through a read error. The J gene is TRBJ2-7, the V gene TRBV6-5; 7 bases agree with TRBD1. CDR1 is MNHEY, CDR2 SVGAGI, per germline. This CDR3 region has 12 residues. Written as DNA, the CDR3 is TGTGCCGGCAGTTACCGGGACAGAGGGCAGTACTTC. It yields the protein CAGSYRDRGQYF.

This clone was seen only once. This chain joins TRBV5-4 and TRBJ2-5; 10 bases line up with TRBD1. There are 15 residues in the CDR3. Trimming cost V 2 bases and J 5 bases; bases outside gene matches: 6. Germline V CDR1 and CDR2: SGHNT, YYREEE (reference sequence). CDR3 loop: CASSFGQGVWETQYF. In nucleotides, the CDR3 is TGTGCCAGCAGCTTTGGACAGGGGGTCTGGGAGACCCAGTACTTC.

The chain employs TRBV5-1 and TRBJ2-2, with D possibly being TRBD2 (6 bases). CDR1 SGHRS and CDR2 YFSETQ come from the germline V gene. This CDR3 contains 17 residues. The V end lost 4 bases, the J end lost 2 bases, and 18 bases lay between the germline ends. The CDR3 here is CASSRFSAGYNTGELFF. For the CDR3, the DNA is TGCGCCAGCAGCCGTTTCTCTGCGGGGTATAACACCGGGGAGCTGTTTTTT. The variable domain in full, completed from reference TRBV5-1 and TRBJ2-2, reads KAGVTQTPRYLIKTRGQQVTLSCSPISGHRSVSWYQQTPGQGLQFLFEYFSETQRNKGNFPGRFSGRQFSNSRSEMNVSTLELGDSALYLCASSRFSAGYNTGELFFGEGSRLTVL.